Listed below are T cell receptor beta chains from one sample, sequenced in a study of blood T cell repertoires in COVID-19. The protocol was immunoSEQ multiplex PCR, while the TCRdb copy is restricted to in-frame clones and leaves out a portion. The repertoire holds some 88,000 clones, with 65% to 90% as singletons. Material for sequencing was peripheral blood. The receptors were gathered from a man in his sixties with acute or convalescent COVID-19. CDR3s include the opening cysteine and the closing phenylalanine or tryptophan. The order of the fields is D gene, J gene, V gene, CDR3 length, CDR3 protein, CDR3 DNA. A D gene is named only where the DNA matches it firmly.

. TRBJ2-5 TRBV6-5 10 CASATRTQYF TGTGCCAGCGCCACACGGACCCAGTACTTC
. TRBJ1-6 TRBV5-1 17 CASSLGSGGIGNSPLHF TGCGCCAGCAGCTTGGGCTCTGGGGGGATCGGGAATTCACCCCTCCACTTT
. TRBJ1-2 TRBV7-2 13 CASSSGQIYGYTF TGTGCCAGCAGCTCCGGACAGATCTATGGCTACACCTTC
TRBD1 TRBJ1-5 TRBV7-2 16 CASSPTPDRAGQPQHF TGTGCCAGCAGCCCCACACCCGACAGGGCTGGTCAGCCCCAGCATTTT
. TRBJ2-7 TRBV27 12 CASSFPRGEQYF TGTGCCAGCAGTTTTCCCAGGGGCGAGCAGTACTTC
TRBD2 TRBJ2-7 TRBV2 14 CASNLKRGSYEQYF TGTGCCAGCAATTTAAAGCGGGGATCCTACGAGCAGTACTTC
. TRBJ2-1 TRBV19 16 CASSIPKPQPRNEQFF TGTGCCAGTAGTATACCAAAACCCCAACCGCGGAATGAGCAGTTCTTC
. TRBJ2-7 TRBV21-1 10 CVYRGEEQYF TGTGTCTACCGTGGGGAGGAGCAGTACTTC
TRBD2 TRBJ2-1 TRBV4-2 16 CASSQALAGVNNEQFF TGTGCCAGCAGCCAAGCCCTAGCGGGAGTCAACAATGAGCAGTTCTTC
TRBD2 TRBJ2-5 TRBV10-3 14 CAIGRAGGQGTQYF TGTGCCATCGGTCGAGCGGGAGGGCAGGGGACCCAGTACTTC
TRBD1 TRBJ1-2 TRBV4-2 17 CASSQDVAPQGAYGYTF TGTGCCAGCAGCCAAGATGTCGCACCACAGGGGGCCTATGGCTACACCTTC
TRBD2 TRBJ2-7 TRBV9 17 CASSPETSGRPRDEQYF TGTGCCAGCAGCCCTGAGACTAGCGGGAGGCCCCGGGACGAGCAGTACTTC
TRBD1 TRBJ1-6 TRBV14 15 CASSQEGTGISPLHF TGTGCCAGCAGCCAAGAAGGGACAGGGATTTCACCCCTCCACTTT